A single sample gave rise to the 32 T cell receptor beta chains below, sequenced in a study of Graves' ophthalmopathy and Graves' hyperthyroidism. Transcripts of RNA were the source for amplifying TCR beta CDR3 regions. Scientists carried out first-round RT-PCR using HTBI primers and then a second-round multiplex PCR. MiXCR, applied by TCRdb to the multiplex PCR reads, yields one record per CDR3 protein. The table lists fewer than 400,000 distinct CDR3 sequences, 18% of them singletons. The sequenced sample was peripheral blood. The receptors here all came from a woman aged 18-30 years with Graves' ophthalmopathy.

This clonotype was picked up a small number of times. Given a much more abundant clone one base away, this may be a read error. The chain carries TRBV7-2 and TRBJ1-1; D is unresolved. This CDR3 has 15 residues. Looked up from germline, CDR1 is SGHTA and CDR2 is FQGNSA. CDR3 bases: TGTGCCAACAGCTTACGGGGAGGGATGGGCACTGAAGCTTTCTTT. It translates to CANSLRGGMGTEAFF.

This clonotype was seen at least ten times. The rearrangement uses TRBV27 and TRBJ1-1; TRBD1 is a possible D gene (5 bases). Germline V gene lookup returns CDR1 MNHEY and CDR2 SMNVEV (reference sequence). The CDR3 length is 14 residues. V shed 6 bases and J shed 1 base, with 12 bases lying between them. CDR3 nucleotides: TGTGCCAGCAGCTTTACGACAGAGAACACTGAAGCTTTCTTT. Amino acids: CASSFTTENTEAFF.

Many counts were recorded for this clonotype. The conserved phenylalanine or tryptophan normally closing the CDR3 is absent here, so this likely arose from a read error. This chain joins TRBV7-9 and TRBJ1-1; D ambiguous. Germline lookup yields CDR1 SEHNR and CDR2 FQNEAQ (reference sequence). The CDR3 has 14 residues. V was cut by 5 bases and J by 3 bases, with 13 bases left in between. DNA of the CDR3: TGTGCCAGCAGCCGCCCCCCCCACCACACTGAAGCTTTCTCT. Its protein is CASSRPPHHTEAFS.

This clonotype was seen many times. This sequence joins TRBV10-3 and TRBJ2-7; 10 bases are a match to TRBD1. This CDR3 contains 17 residues. The V segment lost 0 bases and the J segment 2 bases; nucleotides outside the gene matches: 7. Germline V gene sequence: CDR1 ENHRY, CDR2 SYGVKD. CDR3 sequence: CAISESKVGTGAYEQYF. The CDR3 nucleotides read TGTGCCATCAGTGAGTCGAAAGTCGGGACAGGGGCCTACGAGCAGTACTTC.

This clonotype is a singleton in its sample. This chain joins TRBV12-3 or TRBV12-4 and TRBJ1-2; no clear D. V lost 3 bases and J lost 4, with 12 bases in between. This CDR3 is 14 amino acids long. CDR3 bases: TGTGCCAGCAGTTTTATTTCAGGAGCCTATGGCTACACCTTC. Its protein is CASSFISGAYGYTF.

This clonotype was counted many times. V and J are TRBV30 and TRBJ1-5; D gene uncertain. Trimming removed 2 bases at V and 0 bases at J, with 14 bases between. The CDR3 loop spans 16 amino acids. The V gene's germline CDR1 is GTSNPN and CDR2 SVGIG (reference sequence). The CDR3: CAWSFGGPVSNQPQHF. Here the CDR3 DNA reads TGTGCCTGGAGTTTCGGTGGGCCAGTTAGCAATCAGCCCCAGCATTTT.

This clonotype was seen repeatedly, ten times or more. This chain uses TRBV28 with TRBJ1-1; 7 bases are a match to TRBD1. The germline gives CDR1 MDHEN, CDR2 SYDVKM. V gave up 6 bases and J gave up 4 bases; unmatched junction bases: 11. The CDR3 spans 15 residues. The CDR3 is CASSPDRVAFTEAFF. In nucleotides, the CDR3 is TGTGCCAGCAGCCCCGACAGGGTAGCTTTCACTGAAGCTTTCTTT.

The table lists this clonotype with a few counts. The V and J genes are TRBV6-1 and TRBJ2-5; TRBD1 matches 7 bases. The CDR3 has 13 amino acids. Trimming removed 6 bases from V and 4 bases from J; junction bases left unmatched: 5. Germline V gene sequence: CDR1 MNHNS, CDR2 SASEGT. The CDR3 loop is CASRKHRGETQYF. As DNA, the CDR3 is TGTGCCAGCAGAAAACACAGGGGAGAGACCCAGTACTTC.

The chain carries TRBV20-1 and TRBJ1-5, with TRBD1 matching 7 bases. The CDR3 spans 14 residues. V trimming: 5 bases; J trimming: 5 bases; junction bases outside the gene matches: 9. Per the germline V gene, CDR1 is DFQATT and CDR2 is SNEGSKA (reference sequence). The CDR3 region is CSASPGTAYQPQHF. In DNA form, the CDR3 reads TGCAGTGCTTCACCCGGGACAGCTTATCAGCCCCAGCATTTT.

This clonotype was observed at least ten times. V gene TRBV19 combines with J gene TRBJ1-1; D may be TRBD1 (5 bases). The CDR3 is 13 amino acids. Trimming left V 11 bases short and J 0 bases short, with 13 bases between. Germline CDR1 reads LNHDA; CDR2 reads SQIVND (reference sequence). CDR3 DNA sequence: TGTGCCGCCCAGACAGCTTTGAACACTGAAGCTTTCTTT. Encoded protein: CAAQTALNTEAFF.

This chain joins TRBV6-2 or TRBV6-3 and TRBJ1-5, with D possibly being TRBD1 (5 bases). From germline, CDR1 is MNHEY and CDR2 SVGEGT. V lost 1 base and J 4 bases, leaving 14 bases between the germline ends. The CDR3 has 16 amino acids. The CDR3 reads CASSYYLAGKNQPQHF. CDR3 in DNA: TGTGCCAGCAGTTACTACTTGGCAGGGAAGAATCAGCCCCAGCATTTT.

The chain has TRBV6-1 and TRBJ2-5; 7 bases agree with TRBD2. Losses at the gene ends were 8 bases for V and 0 bases for J; bases not matched to a gene: 3. This CDR3 comprises 13 residues. Germline V gene sequence: CDR1 MNHNS, CDR2 SASEGT. The CDR3 DNA sequence: TGTGCCAGCGTCGGGGGGAACCAAGAGACCCAGTACTTC. Translating gives CASVGGNQETQYF.

This clonotype has ten or more counts. V is TRBV7-3 and J is TRBJ2-5; no clear D gene. The V gene's germline CDR1 is SGHTA and CDR2 FQGTGA. Between the trimmed V and J ends, which lost 2 bases and 5 bases, there was a span of 9 bases. The CDR3 contains 13 residues. In DNA form, the CDR3 reads TGTGCCAGCAGCTTATGGGATCGGGAGACCCAGTACTTC. Protein: CASSLWDRETQYF.

Many counts were recorded for this clonotype. This chain connects TRBV28 to TRBJ2-2; TRBD1 is a possible D gene (5 bases). The CDR3 has 15 amino acids. The V end was cut by 5 bases, the J end by 2 bases, with 12 bases between. The germline CDR1 and CDR2 sequences are MDHEN and SYDVKM. The CDR3 loop is CASSISGHNTGELFF. For the CDR3, the DNA is TGTGCCAGCAGTATCTCCGGACATAACACCGGGGAGCTGTTTTTT.

The V call is TRBV28, the J call TRBJ2-2; TRBD2 agrees at 9 bases. The CDR3 is 16 residues long. Germline V gene sequence: CDR1 MDHEN, CDR2 SYDVKM. V trimming: 1 base; J trimming: 7 bases; junction bases outside the gene matches: 7. The CDR3 coding sequence is TGTGCCAGCAGTTTATTGAGTAGCGGGGGCCGCGGGGAGCTGTTTTTT. Translated: CASSLLSSGGRGELFF.

The chain's CDR3 is CAIRQTRDSGAAEAFF. The CDR3 DNA reads TGTGCCATCAGGCAAACTCGGGACTCCGGAGCGGCTGAAGCTTTCTTT. The chain employs TRBV10-3 and TRBJ1-1; D might be TRBD1 (5 bases). V was shortened by 6 bases and J by 6 bases, with 23 bases between the two germline ends. The germline V gene has CDR1 ENHRY and CDR2 SYGVKD. This CDR3 is built from 16 residues.

This clonotype was picked up many times. The chain is built from TRBV20-1 and TRBJ2-7, with 9 bases fitting TRBD2. The germline V gene encodes CDR1 DFQATT and CDR2 SNEGSKA (reference sequence). V lost 3 bases to trimming and J lost 0 bases; unmatched junction nucleotides: 6. This CDR3 contains 15 residues. In DNA, the CDR3 is TGCAGTGCTAGGTATAGCGGGGGTACCTCCTACGAGCAGTACTTC. Residues: CSARYSGGTSYEQYF.

This clonotype was observed many times. V gene TRBV30 combines with J gene TRBJ2-5; 11 positions agree with TRBD2. The junction had 9 bases not matched to a gene; V was cut back by 4 bases and J by 5 bases. The germline V gene has CDR1 GTSNPN and CDR2 SVGIG (reference sequence). This CDR3 is 15 amino acids long. The CDR3 DNA reads as TGTGCCTGGACTGGGACTAGCGGAACCTTTGAGACCCAGTACTTC. Amino acids: CAWTGTSGTFETQYF. Full variable domain (rest looked up from reference TRBV30 and TRBJ2-5): SQTIHQWPATLVQPVGSPLSLECTVEGTSNPNLYWYRQAAGRGLQLLFYSVGIGQISSEVPQNLSASRPQDRQFILSSKKLLLSDSGFYLCAWTGTSGTFETQYFGPGTRLLVL.

This clonotype was counted many times. V is TRBV28 and J is TRBJ2-2; TRBD1 agrees at 8 bases. The length of the CDR3 is 15 residues. J lost 4 bases, V lost 5 bases, and 6 bases had no gene match. Per germline, CDR1 MDHEN and CDR2 SYDVKM. The CDR3 loop reads CASSGTGLLTGELFF. The CDR3 DNA follows: TGTGCCAGCAGTGGGACAGGACTTCTCACCGGGGAGCTGTTTTTT.

This clonotype has a count of ten or more. A much larger clone differs by one base, so this may be a read error. V gene TRBV6-2 or TRBV6-3 combines with J gene TRBJ2-7; TRBD1 agrees at 9 bases. V shed 4 bases, J shed 3 bases, and the junction held 7 bases outside the gene matches. CDR3 length equals 15 residues. CDR1 and CDR2 (germline): MNHEY, SVGEGT. The CDR3 DNA is TGTGCCAGCAGTTCCTCCGGGACAGGGATCTACGAGCAGTACTTC. It translates to CASSSSGTGIYEQYF.

Here the CDR3 DNA reads TGTGCCAGCAGACAGGACAGGCTGGGGGGGGAGCAGTACTTC. Translating gives CASRQDRLGGEQYF. The chain links TRBV6-2 or TRBV6-3 to TRBJ2-7, with D perhaps matching TRBD1 or TRBD2 (7 bases each). V lost 6 bases and J 7 bases, leaving 19 bases between the germline ends. This CDR3 has 14 amino acids. Germline CDR1 is MNHEY and CDR2 is SVGEGT.

In this sample, this clonotype turned up many times. This chain connects TRBV7-3 to TRBJ2-2; D perhaps matches TRBD2 (6 bases). Germline V CDR1 and CDR2: SGHTA, FQGTGA. The ends were cut back, 0 bases at V and 2 bases at J, with 10 bases in the middle. The CDR3 contains 16 residues. CDR3 in amino acids: CASSLTRDGNTGELFF. CDR3 coding DNA: TGTGCCAGCAGCTTAACGCGGGACGGTAACACCGGGGAGCTGTTTTTT.

Turning to this clonotype: A single base separates this from a much larger clone, so it may be a read error. The chain joins TRBV11-2 to TRBJ2-7, with 12 bases lining up with TRBD1. The CDR3 contains 19 residues. V lost 5 bases to trimming and J lost 4 bases; unmatched junction nucleotides: 18. Germline V gives CDR1 SGHAT, CDR2 FQNNGV. The chain's CDR3 is CASSIKFLGGTGGFYEQYF. The DNA of the CDR3 is TGTGCCAGCAGCATAAAATTTTTGGGGGGGACAGGGGGCTTTTACGAGCAGTACTTC.

There are many counts of this clonotype. The rearrangement uses TRBV20-1 and TRBJ1-6; unclear D gene. The CDR3 contains 15 residues. V dropped 0 bases and J dropped 6 bases, with 12 bases sitting between them. Germline V gives CDR1 DFQATT, CDR2 SNEGSKA (reference sequence). The CDR3 sequence: CSAREWARFNSPLHF. CDR3 DNA: TGCAGTGCTAGAGAATGGGCGCGGTTTAATTCACCCCTCCACTTT.

This clonotype was seen at least ten times. The chain links TRBV6-1 to TRBJ2-7, with D tentatively TRBD1 (6 bases). The germline gives CDR1 MNHNS, CDR2 SASEGT. The CDR3 consists of 14 residues. V was clipped by 6 bases and J by 2 bases, with 14 bases between them. The CDR3 DNA is TGTGCCAGCAGGGTGACAGGTCTCCCCTACGAGCAGTACTTC. Translated: CASRVTGLPYEQYF.

This clonotype appeared many times. The J gene is TRBJ2-2, the V gene TRBV15, with 8 bases matching TRBD2. The trim removed 7 bases at V and 3 bases at J, leaving 7 bases unmatched. Germline CDR1 is LNHNV and CDR2 is YYDKDF (reference sequence). This CDR3 has 15 amino acids. Here the CDR3 DNA reads TGTGCCACCACCCCGGCCGGGGGGGACACCGGGGAGCTGTTTTTT. This gives the protein CATTPAGGDTGELFF.

This clonotype has ten or more counts. The chain links TRBV30 to TRBJ2-7; a weak D match, TRBD2 (6 bases). Trimming pared 4 bases from V and 0 bases from J, leaving 13 bases between. The CDR3 is 14 amino acids. Germline V gives CDR1 GTSNPN, CDR2 SVGIG (reference sequence). The CDR3 DNA sequence: TGTGCCTGGACCGAAGGGCGGGGCTCCTACGAGCAGTACTTC. As protein: CAWTEGRGSYEQYF. The whole variable domain, remainder taken from reference TRBV30 and TRBJ2-7, is SQTIHQWPATLVQPVGSPLSLECTVEGTSNPNLYWYRQAAGRGLQLLFYSVGIGQISSEVPQNLSASRPQDRQFILSSKKLLLSDSGFYLCAWTEGRGSYEQYFGPGTRLTVT.

This clonotype was observed at least ten times. The rearrangement uses TRBV20-1 and TRBJ2-7; 8 bases are a match to TRBD1. J was trimmed by 1 base and V by 4 bases; bases with no gene match: 9. The CDR3 runs 15 residues. CDR1 and CDR2 (germline): DFQATT, SNEGSKA (reference sequence). This chain's CDR3 is CSATGVGQASYEQYF. In DNA form, the CDR3 reads TGCAGTGCTACCGGGGTGGGACAGGCTTCCTACGAGCAGTACTTC.

This clonotype was detected many times. The V gene is TRBV4-2, the J gene TRBJ1-1; tentative D call: TRBD1 (5 bases). Looked up from germline, CDR1 is LGHNA and CDR2 is YNFKEQ. The CDR3 runs 16 residues. Between the trimmed V and J ends, which lost 1 base and 3 bases, there was a span of 15 bases. CDR3 sequence reads: CASSQGEGRSDTEAFF. The CDR3 bases are TGTGCCAGCAGCCAAGGAGAGGGGCGCTCGGACACTGAAGCTTTCTTT.

This clonotype occurred many times. A single base separates this from a much larger clone, so it may be a read error. The rearrangement uses TRBV12-3 or TRBV12-4 and TRBJ1-2; D gene ambiguous. Trimming cost V 1 base and J 8 bases, with 11 bases left between them. The CDR3 totals 13 residues. The CDR3 loop reads CASSLVGGMGYTF. Here the CDR3 DNA reads TGTGCCAGCAGTTTAGTAGGAGGGATGGGCTACACCTTC.

There are many counts of this clonotype. The chain couples TRBV12-3 or TRBV12-4 to TRBJ1-2; D possibly corresponds to TRBD1 (5 bases). V was cut by 5 bases and J by 6 bases, with 10 bases left in between. This CDR3 spans 12 amino acids. CDR3 residues: CASSGLRDGYTF. CDR3 coding DNA: TGTGCCAGCAGTGGTCTCAGGGATGGCTACACCTTC.

This clonotype was observed at least ten times. The V and J genes are TRBV12-3 or TRBV12-4 and TRBJ1-1, with a possible D match to TRBD1 (5 bases). Trimming shortened V by 7 bases and J by 1 base, and 10 bases separated the two germline ends. The length of the CDR3 is 13 residues. The CDR3 region is CASNEQANTEAFF. The CDR3 region has the DNA TGTGCCAGCAACGAACAGGCGAACACTGAAGCTTTCTTT.